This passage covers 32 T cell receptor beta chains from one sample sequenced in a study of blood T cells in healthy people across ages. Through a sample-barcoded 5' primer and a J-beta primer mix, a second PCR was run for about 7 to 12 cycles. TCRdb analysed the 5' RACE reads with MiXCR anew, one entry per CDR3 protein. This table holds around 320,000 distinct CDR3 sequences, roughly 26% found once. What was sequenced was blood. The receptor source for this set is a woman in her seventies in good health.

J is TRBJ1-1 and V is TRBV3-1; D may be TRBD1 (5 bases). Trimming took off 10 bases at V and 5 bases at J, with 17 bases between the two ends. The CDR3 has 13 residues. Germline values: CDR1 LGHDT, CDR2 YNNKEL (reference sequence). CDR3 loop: CATRPHKGTEAFF. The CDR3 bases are TGTGCCACCCGCCCACATAAGGGGACTGAAGCTTTCTTT.

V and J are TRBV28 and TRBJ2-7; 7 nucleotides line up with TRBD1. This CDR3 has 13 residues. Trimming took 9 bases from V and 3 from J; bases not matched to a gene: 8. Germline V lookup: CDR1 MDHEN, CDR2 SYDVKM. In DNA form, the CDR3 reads TGTGCCAGTGTAAGGACAGGTCTCTACGAGCAGTACTTC. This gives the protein CASVRTGLYEQYF.

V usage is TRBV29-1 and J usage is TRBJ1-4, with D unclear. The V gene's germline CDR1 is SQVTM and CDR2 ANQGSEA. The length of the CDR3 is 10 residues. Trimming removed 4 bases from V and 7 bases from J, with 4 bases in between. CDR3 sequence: CSVGGEKLFF. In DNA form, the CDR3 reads TGCAGCGTTGGGGGTGAAAAACTGTTTTTT.

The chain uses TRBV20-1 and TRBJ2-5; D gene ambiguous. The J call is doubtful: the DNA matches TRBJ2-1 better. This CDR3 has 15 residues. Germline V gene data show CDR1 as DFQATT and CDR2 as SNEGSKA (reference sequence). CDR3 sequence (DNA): TGCAGTGCTAGAGCTCTGACGAGCAACCACAATGAGCAGTTCTTC. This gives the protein CSARALTSNHNEQFF.

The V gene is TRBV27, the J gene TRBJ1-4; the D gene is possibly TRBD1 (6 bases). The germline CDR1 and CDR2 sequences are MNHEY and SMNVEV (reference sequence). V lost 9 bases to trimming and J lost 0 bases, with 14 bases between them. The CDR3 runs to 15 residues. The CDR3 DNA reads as TGTGCCAGTCGGACAGACTTAGCAACTAATGAAAAACTGTTTTTT. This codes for CASRTDLATNEKLFF. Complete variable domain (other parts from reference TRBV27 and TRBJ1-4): EAQVTQNPRYLITVTGKKLTVTCSQNMNHEYMSWYRQDPGLGLRQIYYSMNVEVTDKGDVPEGYKVSRKEKRNFPLILESPSPNQTSLYFCASRTDLATNEKLFFGSGTQLSVL.

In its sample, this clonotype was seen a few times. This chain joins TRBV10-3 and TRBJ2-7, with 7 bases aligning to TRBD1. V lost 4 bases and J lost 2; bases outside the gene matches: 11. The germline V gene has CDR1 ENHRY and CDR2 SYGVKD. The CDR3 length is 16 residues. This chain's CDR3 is CAISGMKDRNPYEQYF. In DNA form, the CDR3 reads TGTGCCATCAGTGGTATGAAGGACAGGAATCCCTACGAGCAGTACTTC.

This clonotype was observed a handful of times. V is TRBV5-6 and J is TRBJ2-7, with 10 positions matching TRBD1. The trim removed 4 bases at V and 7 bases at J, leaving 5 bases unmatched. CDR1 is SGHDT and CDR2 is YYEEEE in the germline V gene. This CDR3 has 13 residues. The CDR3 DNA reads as TGTGCCAGCAGCGGGACAGGGGATAAAGAGCAGTACTTC. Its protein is CASSGTGDKEQYF. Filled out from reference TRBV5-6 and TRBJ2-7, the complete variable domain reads DAGVTQSPTHLIKTRGQQVTLRCSPKSGHDTVSWYQQALGQGPQFIFQYYEEEERQRGNFPDRFSGHQFPNYSSELNVNALLLGDSALYLCASSGTGDKEQYFGPGTRLTVT.

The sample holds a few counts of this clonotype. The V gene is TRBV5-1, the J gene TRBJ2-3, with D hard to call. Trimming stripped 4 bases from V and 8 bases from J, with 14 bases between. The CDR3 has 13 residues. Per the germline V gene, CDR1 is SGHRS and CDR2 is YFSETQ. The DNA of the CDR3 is TGCGCCAGCAGCCACGGATCAGCTGGTACGCAGTATTTT. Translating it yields CASSHGSAGTQYF.

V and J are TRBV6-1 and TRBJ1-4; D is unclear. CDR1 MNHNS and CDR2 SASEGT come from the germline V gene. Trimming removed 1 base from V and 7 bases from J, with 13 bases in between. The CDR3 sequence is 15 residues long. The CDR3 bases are TGTGCCAGCAGTGAAGAGTGGCAGGTAGTTGAAAAACTGTTTTTT. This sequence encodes CASSEEWQVVEKLFF.

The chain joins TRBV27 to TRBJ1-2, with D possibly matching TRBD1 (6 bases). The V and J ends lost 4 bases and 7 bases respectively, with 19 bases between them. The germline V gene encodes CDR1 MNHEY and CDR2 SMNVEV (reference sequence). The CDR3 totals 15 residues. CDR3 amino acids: CASSSAGTGGGGYTF. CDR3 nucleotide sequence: TGTGCCAGCAGTTCAGCAGGAACAGGAGGGGGTGGCTACACCTTC.

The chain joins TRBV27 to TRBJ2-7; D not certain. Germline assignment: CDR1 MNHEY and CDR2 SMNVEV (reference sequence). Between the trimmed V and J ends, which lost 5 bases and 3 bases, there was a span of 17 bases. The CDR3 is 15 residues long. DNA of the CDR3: TGTGCCAGCAGTCCCCATCATTCCGTCCTCTACGAGCAGTACTTC. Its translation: CASSPHHSVLYEQYF.

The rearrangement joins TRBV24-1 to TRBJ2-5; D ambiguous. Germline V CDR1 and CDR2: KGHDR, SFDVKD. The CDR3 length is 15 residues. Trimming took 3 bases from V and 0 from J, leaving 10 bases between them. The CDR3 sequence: CATSDRHPYQETQYF. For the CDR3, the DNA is TGTGCCACCAGTGATCGCCACCCGTACCAAGAGACCCAGTACTTC.

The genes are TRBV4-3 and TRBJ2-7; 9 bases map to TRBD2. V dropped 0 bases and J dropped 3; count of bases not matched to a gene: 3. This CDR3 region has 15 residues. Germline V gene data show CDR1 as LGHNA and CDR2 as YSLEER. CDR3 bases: TGCGCCAGCAGCCAAGAAGTGACTAGCGGCTACGAGCAGTACTTC. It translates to CASSQEVTSGYEQYF.

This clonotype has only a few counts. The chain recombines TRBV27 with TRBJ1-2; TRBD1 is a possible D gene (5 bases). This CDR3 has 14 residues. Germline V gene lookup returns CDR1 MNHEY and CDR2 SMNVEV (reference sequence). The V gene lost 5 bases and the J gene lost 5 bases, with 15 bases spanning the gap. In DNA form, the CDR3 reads TGTGCCAGCAGTCCAGGGCCGGTCGGATATGGCTACACCTTC. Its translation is CASSPGPVGYGYTF.

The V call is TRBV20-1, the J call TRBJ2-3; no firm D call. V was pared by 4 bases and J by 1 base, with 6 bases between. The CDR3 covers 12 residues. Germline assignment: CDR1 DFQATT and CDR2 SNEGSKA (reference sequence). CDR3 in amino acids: CSAKWGTDTQYF. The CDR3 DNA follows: TGCAGTGCTAAGTGGGGCACAGATACGCAGTATTTT.

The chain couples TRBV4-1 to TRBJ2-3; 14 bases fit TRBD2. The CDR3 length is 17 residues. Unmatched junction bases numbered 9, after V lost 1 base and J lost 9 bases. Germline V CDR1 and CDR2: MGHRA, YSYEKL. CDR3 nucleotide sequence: TGCGCCAGCAGCCAAGTCCGGGGGGGACTAGCGGGAGTGACGCAGTATTTT. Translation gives CASSQVRGGLAGVTQYF.

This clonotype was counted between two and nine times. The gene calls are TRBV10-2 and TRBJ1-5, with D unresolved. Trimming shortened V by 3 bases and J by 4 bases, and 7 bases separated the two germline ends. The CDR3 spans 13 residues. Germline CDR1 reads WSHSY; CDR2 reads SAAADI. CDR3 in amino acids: CASSDRVNQPQHF. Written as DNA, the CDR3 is TGCGCCAGCAGTGATAGAGTTAATCAGCCCCAGCATTTT.

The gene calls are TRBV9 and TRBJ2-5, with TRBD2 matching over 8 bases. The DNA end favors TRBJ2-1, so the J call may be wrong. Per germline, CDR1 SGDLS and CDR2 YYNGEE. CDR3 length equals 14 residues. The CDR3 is CASSVSGGYNEQFF. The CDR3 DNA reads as TGTGCCAGCAGCGTAAGCGGGGGCTACAATGAGCAGTTCTTC.

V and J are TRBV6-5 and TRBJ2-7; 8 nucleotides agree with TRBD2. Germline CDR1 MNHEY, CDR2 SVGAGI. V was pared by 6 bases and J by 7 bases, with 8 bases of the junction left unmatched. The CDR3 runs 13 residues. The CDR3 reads CASSSGGAREQYF. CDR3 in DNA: TGTGCCAGCAGCTCGGGGGGGGCGAGGGAGCAGTACTTC.

CDR3 bases: TGTGCCAGCAAGACGGGACCCAGCAACCACGGAGCTAATCAGCCCCAGCATTTT. It translates to CASKTGPSNHGANQPQHF. The chain is built from TRBV12-3 or TRBV12-4 and TRBJ1-5; the D gene is possibly TRBD1 (5 bases). V gave up 7 bases and J gave up 4 bases, with 26 bases separating them. This CDR3 contains 18 residues.

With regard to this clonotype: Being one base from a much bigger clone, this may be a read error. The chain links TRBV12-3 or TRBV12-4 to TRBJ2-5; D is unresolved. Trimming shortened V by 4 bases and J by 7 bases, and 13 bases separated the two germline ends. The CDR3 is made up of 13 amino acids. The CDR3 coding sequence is TGTGCCAGCAGTTCGGGTTTGAAGGGGACCCAGTACTTC. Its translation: CASSSGLKGTQYF.

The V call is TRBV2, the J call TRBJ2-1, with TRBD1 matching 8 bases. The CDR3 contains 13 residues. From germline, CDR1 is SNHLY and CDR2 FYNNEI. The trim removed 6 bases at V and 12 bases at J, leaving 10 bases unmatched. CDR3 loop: CASSVDREQWQFF. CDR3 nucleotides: TGTGCCAGCAGCGTGGACAGGGAACAATGGCAGTTCTTC.

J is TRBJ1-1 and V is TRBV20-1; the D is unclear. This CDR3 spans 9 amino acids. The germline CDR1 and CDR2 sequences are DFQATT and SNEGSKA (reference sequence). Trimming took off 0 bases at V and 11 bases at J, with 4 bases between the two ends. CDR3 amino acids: CSARDAAFF. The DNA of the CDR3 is TGCAGTGCTAGAGATGCGGCTTTCTTT.

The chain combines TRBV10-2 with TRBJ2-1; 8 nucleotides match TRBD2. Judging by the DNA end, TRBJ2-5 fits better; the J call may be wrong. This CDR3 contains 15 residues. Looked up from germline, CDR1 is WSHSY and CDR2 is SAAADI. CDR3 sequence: CASRPLTSGQETQYF. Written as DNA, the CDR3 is TGCGCCAGCAGACCCCTCACTAGCGGCCAAGAGACCCAGTACTTC.

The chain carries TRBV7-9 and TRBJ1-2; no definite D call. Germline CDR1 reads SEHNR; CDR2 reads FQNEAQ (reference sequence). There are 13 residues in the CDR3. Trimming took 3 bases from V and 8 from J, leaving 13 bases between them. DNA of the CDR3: TGTGCCAGCAGCTTTGAGGGATCCCAGGGCTACACCTTC. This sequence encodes CASSFEGSQGYTF. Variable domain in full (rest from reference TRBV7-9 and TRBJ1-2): DTGVSQNPRHKITKRGQNVTFRCDPISEHNRLYWYRQTLGQGPEFLTYFQNEAQLEKSRLLSDRFSAERPKGSFSTLEIQRTEQGDSAMYLCASSFEGSQGYTFGSGTRLTVV.

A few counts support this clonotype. The CDR3 nucleotides are TGTGCCAGCAGCCAAGTGGGGAACACTGAAGCTTTCTTT. Its protein product is CASSQVGNTEAFF. The chain joins TRBV14 to TRBJ1-1, with no clear D. The length of the CDR3 is 13 residues. Between the trimmed V and J ends, which lost 1 base and 1 base, there was a span of 4 bases. The germline V gene encodes CDR1 SGHDN and CDR2 FVKESK.

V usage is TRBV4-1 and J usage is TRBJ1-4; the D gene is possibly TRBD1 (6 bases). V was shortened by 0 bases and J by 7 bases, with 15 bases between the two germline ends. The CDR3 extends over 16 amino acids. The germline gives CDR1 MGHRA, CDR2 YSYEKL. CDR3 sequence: CASSQDLNRVVEKLFF. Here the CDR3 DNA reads TGCGCCAGCAGCCAAGATCTGAACAGGGTGGTTGAAAAACTGTTTTTT.

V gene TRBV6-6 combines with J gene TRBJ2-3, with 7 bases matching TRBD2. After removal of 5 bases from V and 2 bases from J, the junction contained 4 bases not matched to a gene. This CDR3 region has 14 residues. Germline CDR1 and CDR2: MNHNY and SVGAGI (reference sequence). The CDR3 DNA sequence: TGTGCCAGCAGTCAGGGACTACTCACAGATACGCAGTATTTT. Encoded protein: CASSQGLLTDTQYF.

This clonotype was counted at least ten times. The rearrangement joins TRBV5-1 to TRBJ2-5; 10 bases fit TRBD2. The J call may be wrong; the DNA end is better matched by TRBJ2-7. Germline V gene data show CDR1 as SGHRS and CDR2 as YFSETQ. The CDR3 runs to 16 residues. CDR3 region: CASSLGAASGSYEQYF. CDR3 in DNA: TGCGCCAGCAGCTTGGGAGCGGCTAGCGGGAGCTACGAGCAGTACTTC.

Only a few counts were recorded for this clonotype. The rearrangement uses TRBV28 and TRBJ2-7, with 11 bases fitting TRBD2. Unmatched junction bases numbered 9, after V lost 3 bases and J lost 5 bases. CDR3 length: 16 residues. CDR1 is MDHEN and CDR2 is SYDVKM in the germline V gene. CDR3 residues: CASSFPTSGSYNEQYF. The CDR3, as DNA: TGTGCCAGCAGTTTTCCTACTAGCGGGAGTTACAACGAGCAGTACTTC.

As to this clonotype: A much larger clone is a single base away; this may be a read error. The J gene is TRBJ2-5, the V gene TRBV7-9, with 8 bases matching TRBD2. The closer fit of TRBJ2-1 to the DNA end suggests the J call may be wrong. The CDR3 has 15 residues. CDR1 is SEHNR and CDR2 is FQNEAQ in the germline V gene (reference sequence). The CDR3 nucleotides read TGTACCAGCAGCCCCGGGGGGGTCGGAACCCTAGAGCAGTTCTTC. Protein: CTSSPGGVGTLEQFF.

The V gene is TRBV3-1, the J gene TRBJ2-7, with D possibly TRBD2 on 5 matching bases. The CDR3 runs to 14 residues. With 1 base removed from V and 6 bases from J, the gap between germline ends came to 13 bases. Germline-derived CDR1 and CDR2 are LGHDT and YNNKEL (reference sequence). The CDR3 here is CASSQGRTSPEQYF. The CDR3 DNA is TGTGCCAGCAGCCAAGGCCGAACTAGTCCCGAGCAGTACTTC.